These T cell receptor beta chains were read from a single sample in a study of cytomegalovirus exposure and HLA in healthy donors. Assay: immunoSEQ multiplex PCR; the TCRdb copy retains only in-frame clones and omits some. This table has roughly 180,000 clones, 77% appearing once. The sequenced sample was PBMCs. The receptors stem from a woman in her twenties or thirties in good health and CMV-seropositive. CDR3s include the opening cysteine and the closing phenylalanine or tryptophan. D genes are given only for firm matches. Only some rows state a clone size, as once, few, many or a class for expanded clones.

TRBJ1-2	NA	TRBV27	once	CASSALSRKGYTF	TGTGCCAGCAGTGCGTTGAGCAGGAAGGGCTACACCTTC
TRBJ1-5	TRBD1	TRBV19	NA	CASSPEGTGDQPQHF	TGTGCCAGTAGCCCTGAGGGGACAGGGGATCAGCCCCAGCATTTT
TRBJ2-3	TRBD2	TRBV7-2	NA	CASSLGERGGADTQYF	TGTGCCAGCAGCTTAGGTGAGCGGGGCGGAGCAGATACGCAGTATTTT
TRBJ1-2	NA	TRBV9	NA	CASSVAREGYTF	TGTGCCAGCAGCGTAGCCCGGGAAGGCTACACCTTC
TRBJ2-7	NA	TRBV10-2	once	CASSRTETYEQYF	TGCGCCAGCAGTAGGACAGAGACCTACGAGCAGTACTTC
TRBJ2-7	TRBD1	TRBV7-2	NA	CASSLGTGPYEQYF	TGTGCCAGCAGCTTAGGGACAGGGCCCTACGAGCAGTACTTC
TRBJ1-5	NA	TRBV19	NA	CASSIVGRGQPQHF	TGTGCCAGTAGTATCGTGGGGAGGGGACAGCCCCAGCATTTT
TRBJ2-7	TRBD1	TRBV7-2	NA	CASSQDRGTYEQYF	TGTGCCAGCAGCCAGGACAGGGGGACCTACGAGCAGTACTTC
TRBJ2-5	TRBD2	TRBV7-3	NA	CASSPLAGVGETQYF	TGTGCCAGCAGCCCTCTAGCGGGAGTGGGAGAGACCCAGTACTTC
TRBJ1-4	TRBD1	TRBV4-2	NA	CASSQDWGTGSLMSNEKLFF	TGTGCCAGCAGCCAAGATTGGGGGACAGGGAGTTTAATGTCGAATGAAAAACTGTTTTTT
TRBJ2-5	NA	TRBV7-9	NA	CASSLGYGETQYF	TGTGCCAGCAGCTTAGGATACGGGGAGACCCAGTACTTC
TRBJ2-3	NA	TRBV9	NA	CASSPLSTDTQYF	TGTGCCAGCAGCCCCCTGAGCACAGATACGCAGTATTTT
TRBJ1-3	NA	TRBV28	NA	CASSGGGGYNTIYF	TGTGCCAGCAGTGGGGGAGGGGGGTATAACACCATATATTTT
TRBJ1-5	TRBD1	TRBV27	NA	CASSPGQGNIQPQHF	TGTGCCAGCAGTCCGGGACAGGGTAATATCCAGCCCCAGCATTTT
TRBJ1-5	NA	TRBV6-1	NA	CASSELGGDQPQHF	TGTGCCAGCAGTGAATTAGGGGGAGATCAGCCCCAGCATTTT
TRBJ1-1	NA	TRBV5-1	NA	CASSLGQGLSEAFF	TGCGCCAGCAGCTTGGGGCAGGGGTTATCTGAAGCTTTCTTT
TRBJ2-7	NA	TRBV21-1	few	CASSKAGGRSSYEQYF	TGTGCCAGCAGCAAAGCTGGGGGCAGGAGCTCCTACGAGCAGTACTTC
TRBJ1-2	TRBD1	TRBV18	NA	CASSPETGGDYGYTF	TGTGCCAGCTCACCAGAGACAGGGGGAGACTATGGCTACACCTTC
TRBJ1-2	NA	TRBV7-9	once	CASSGAGYGYTF	TGTGCCAGCAGCGGAGCGGGTTATGGCTACACCTTC
TRBJ1-1	NA	TRBV27	few	CASSLITPRGYGTEAFF	TGTGCCAGCAGTCTTATCACCCCAAGGGGGTACGGGACTGAAGCTTTCTTT
TRBJ1-3	TRBD1	TRBV7-2	NA	CASSLTGGMSGNTIYF	TGTGCCAGCAGCCTGACAGGGGGAATGTCTGGAAACACCATATATTTT
TRBJ2-5	TRBD2	TRBV4-2	NA	CASSRPGTSGRVGETQYF	TGTGCCAGCAGCCGACCCGGGACTAGCGGGAGGGTAGGAGAGACCCAGTACTTC
TRBJ2-7	TRBD2	TRBV7-2	NA	CASCRTSGSSYEQYF	TGTGCCAGCTGCCGGACTAGCGGGAGTTCCTACGAGCAGTACTTC
TRBJ1-2	NA	TRBV7-2	NA	CASSSGSGYGYTF	TGTGCCAGCAGCTCGGGGAGCGGCTATGGCTACACCTTC
TRBJ1-4	NA	TRBV5-1	NA	CASSLDGQGNEKLFF	TGCGCCAGCAGCTTGGATGGCCAGGGTAATGAAAAACTGTTTTTT
TRBJ1-2	TRBD1	TRBV4-1	NA	CASRFMGQGAVGYGYTF	TGCGCCAGCAGATTTATGGGACAGGGGGCTGTTGGCTATGGCTACACCTTC
TRBJ2-7	TRBD2	TRBV5-1	NA	CASSLGRENYEQYF	TGCGCCAGCAGCTTAGGGCGGGAGAACTACGAGCAGTACTTC
TRBJ2-7	TRBD1	TRBV2	NA	CASQGQGNYEQYF	TGTGCCAGCCAGGGACAGGGGAACTACGAGCAGTACTTC
TRBJ2-7	TRBD2	TRBV7-2	NA	CASSFRGDGNEQYF	TGTGCCAGCAGCTTCCGGGGGGACGGGAACGAGCAGTACTTC
TRBJ1-3	NA	TRBV7-3	NA	CASSSGMGNTIYF	TGTGCCAGCAGCTCGGGGATGGGTAACACCATATATTTT
TRBJ2-7	NA	TRBV27	NA	CASSFGLGAPTYEQYF	TGTGCCAGCAGTTTCGGGTTGGGGGCTCCGACCTACGAGCAGTACTTC
TRBJ2-7	NA	TRBV5-8	NA	CASSPLERSPYEQYF	TGTGCCAGCAGCCCCCTGGAGCGGAGCCCCTACGAGCAGTACTTC
TRBJ2-1	NA	TRBV2	NA	CASSGAEVSEQFF	TGTGCCAGCAGTGGAGCGGAGGTTAGTGAGCAGTTCTTC
TRBJ1-5	TRBD1	TRBV27	NA	CASSQTGGYQPQHF	TGTGCCAGCAGTCAGACAGGGGGCTATCAGCCCCAGCATTTT
TRBJ1-3	NA	TRBV7-2	once	CASSKLHSGNTIYF	TGTGCCAGCAGTAAGCTTCACTCTGGAAACACCATATATTTT
TRBJ1-5	NA	TRBV15	NA	CATSRPTVPPQHF	TGTGCCACCAGCAGGCCGACAGTTCCTCCCCAGCATTTT
TRBJ2-1	NA	TRBV11-2	NA	CASSLLLTGGEQFF	TGTGCCAGCAGCTTACTCCTGACAGGTGGCGAGCAGTTCTTC
TRBJ2-7	TRBD1	TRBV19	NA	CASSARGLGDEQYF	TGTGCCAGTAGTGCCAGGGGGCTGGGGGACGAGCAGTACTTC
TRBJ1-2	NA	TRBV7-2	NA	CASSLGGPVGPF	TGTGCCAGCAGCTTAGGGGGGCCAGTCGGCCCCTTC